A selection of T cell receptor beta chains follows, all from one sample in a study of cytomegalovirus exposure and HLA in healthy donors. Data came from immunoSEQ multiplex PCR; TCRdb stores just in-frame clones and leaves some out. The data show 100,000 or so clones, under 80% seen once. Sequenced input: PBMCs. The receptors were gathered from a woman aged 50 to 65 in good health and CMV-seropositive. The CDR3 runs from the conserved cysteine through the conserved F or W. The D gene is left open where the match is weak. Not all rows give a size; the values are once, few, many and, for expanded clones, a class.

>NA|NA|TRBJ1-1|TRBV29-1
CSVGAGEGRGTEAFF
TGCAGCGTTGGAGCAGGGGAAGGGCGAGGAACTGAAGCTTTCTTT
>NA|NA|TRBJ2-2|TRBV7-3
CASSIKGDTGELFF
TGTGCCAGCTCTATCAAGGGAGACACCGGGGAGCTGTTTTTT
>once|NA|TRBJ2-5|TRBV25-1
CASLREGEQETQYF
TGTGCCAGCCTTAGGGAGGGGGAACAAGAGACCCAGTACTTC
>NA|NA|TRBJ1-4|TRBV5-1
CASSLTAGANEKLFF
TGCGCCAGCAGCTTGACGGCAGGGGCTAATGAAAAACTGTTTTTT
>NA|NA|TRBJ2-7|TRBV9
CASSPRDTSYEQYF
TGTGCCAGCAGCCCCCGGGACACCTCCTACGAGCAGTACTTC
>NA|NA|TRBJ1-2|TRBV11-1
CASSNTGNYGYTF
TGTGCCAGCAGTAACACAGGGAACTATGGCTACACCTTC
>NA|TRBD1|TRBJ2-1|TRBV27
CASSPGDRDYNEQFF
TGTGCCAGCAGTCCAGGGGACAGGGACTACAATGAGCAGTTCTTC
>few|TRBD1|TRBJ1-4|TRBV25-1
CASSFQGADNEKLFF
TGTGCCAGCAGTTTTCAGGGGGCGGATAATGAAAAACTGTTTTTT
>NA|TRBD1|TRBJ2-1|TRBV14
CASSHTGKGQPYNEQFF
TGTGCCAGCAGCCATACCGGAAAGGGACAGCCCTACAATGAGCAGTTCTTC
>NA|TRBD1|TRBJ1-2|TRBV18
CASSPDGRQGYGYTF
TGTGCCAGCTCACCGGACGGGAGACAGGGCTATGGCTACACCTTC
>NA|NA|TRBJ1-6|TRBV27
CASSSRQPGSGSPLHF
TGTGCCAGCAGTTCCCGACAGCCGGGTTCAGGTTCACCCCTCCACTTT
>NA|NA|TRBJ2-7|TRBV30
CAWRNQRSEQYF
TGTGCCTGGAGGAATCAGCGAAGCGAGCAGTACTTC
>few|TRBD1|TRBJ1-2|TRBV7-2
CASSLRPARGNYGYTF
TGTGCCAGCAGCTTACGGCCAGCCAGGGGGAACTATGGCTACACCTTC
>NA|NA|TRBJ1-2|TRBV15
CATSREPHGRDGYTF
TGTGCCACCAGCAGAGAGCCCCATGGGAGGGATGGCTACACCTTC
>NA|NA|TRBJ2-2|TRBV11-2
CASSRDRSGELFF
TGTGCCAGCAGCCGCGACAGAAGCGGGGAGCTGTTTTTT
>once|TRBD1|TRBJ1-5|TRBV28
CASSPPRGRGQPQHF
TGTGCCAGCAGTCCCCCCAGGGGGCGCGGACAGCCCCAGCATTTT
>once|NA|TRBJ1-1|TRBV15
CATSSLRASRGNTEAFF
TGTGCCACCAGCAGCCTACGGGCCTCGCGGGGGAACACTGAAGCTTTCTTT
>NA|NA|TRBJ2-3|TRBV4-2
CASSQDLVPGIAQYF
TGTGCCAGCAGCCAAGATTTGGTCCCGGGGATAGCGCAGTATTTT
>NA|NA|TRBJ2-3|TRBV27
CASSFGYLSKGLSRDTQYF
TGTGCCAGCAGTTTCGGGTATTTATCTAAAGGCCTTTCTCGAGATACGCAGTATTTT
>NA|NA|TRBJ2-5|TRBV6-1
CASSLGSEQETQYF
TGTGCCAGCAGTCTAGGGAGTGAGCAAGAGACCCAGTACTTC
>NA|NA|TRBJ1-1|TRBV5-6
CASSSHRAPMNTEAFF
TGTGCCAGCAGCTCCCACAGGGCCCCCATGAACACTGAAGCTTTCTTT
>few|NA|TRBJ1-1|TRBV30
CAGGRMNTEAFF
TGTGCCGGAGGGAGAATGAACACTGAAGCTTTCTTT
>medium-sized|NA|TRBJ1-2|TRBV6-6
CAITSGGDYGYTF
TGTGCCATCACAAGCGGGGGGGACTATGGCTACACCTTC
>NA|TRBD2|TRBJ2-7|TRBV5-6
CASSLGEGPSYEQYF
TGTGCCAGCAGCCTGGGGGAGGGACCCTCCTACGAGCAGTACTTC
>once|TRBD1|TRBJ1-5|TRBV6-5
CASSRGQGDQPQHF
TGTGCCAGCAGCCGGGGACAGGGAGACCAGCCCCAGCATTTT
>NA|TRBD2|TRBJ2-7|TRBV9
CASSVAGLAYEQYF
TGTGCCAGCAGCGTAGCGGGACTAGCTTACGAGCAGTACTTC
>NA|TRBD1|TRBJ1-1|TRBV7-3
CASSLTGQGQGAFF
TGTGCCAGCAGCTTAACCGGACAGGGGCAAGGAGCTTTCTTT
>NA|TRBD2|TRBJ2-1|TRBV4-1
CASSQGLAGVINNEQFF
TGCGCCAGCAGCCAAGGACTAGCGGGAGTTATAAACAATGAGCAGTTCTTC
>NA|NA|TRBJ1-3|TRBV9
CASSPRGGAGNTIYF
TGTGCCAGCAGCCCTCGGGGGGGCGCTGGAAACACCATATATTTT